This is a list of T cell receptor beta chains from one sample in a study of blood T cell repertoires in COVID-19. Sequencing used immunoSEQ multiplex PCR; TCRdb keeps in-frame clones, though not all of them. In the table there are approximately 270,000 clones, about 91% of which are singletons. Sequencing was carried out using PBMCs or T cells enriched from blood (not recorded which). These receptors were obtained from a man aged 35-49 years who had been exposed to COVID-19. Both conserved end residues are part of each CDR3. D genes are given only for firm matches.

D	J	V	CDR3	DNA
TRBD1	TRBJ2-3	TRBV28	CASSLMGQGTDTQYF	TGTGCCAGCAGTTTAATGGGACAGGGCACAGATACGCAGTATTTT
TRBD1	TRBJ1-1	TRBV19	CASGTGPEAFF	TGTGCCAGCGGGACAGGGCCTGAAGCTTTCTTT
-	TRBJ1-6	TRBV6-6	CASSYSNRRESPLHF	TGTGCCAGCAGTTACTCGAACCGGAGGGAATCACCCCTCCACTTT
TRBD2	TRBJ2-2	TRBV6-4	CASSESGLAERNTGELFF	TGTGCCAGCAGCGAATCGGGACTAGCGGAACGGAACACCGGGGAGCTGTTTTTT
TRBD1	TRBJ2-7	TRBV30	CAWSASPGRGPNEQYF	TGTGCCTGGAGTGCAAGCCCGGGAAGGGGGCCCAACGAGCAGTACTTC
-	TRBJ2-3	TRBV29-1	CSVKPQYTDTQYF	TGCAGCGTCAAGCCGCAATACACAGATACGCAGTATTTT
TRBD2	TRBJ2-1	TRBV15	CATSRTSGSSYNEQFF	TGTGCCACCAGCAGGACTAGCGGAAGCTCCTACAATGAGCAGTTCTTC
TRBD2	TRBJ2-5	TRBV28	CASSLSGVTSGKETQYF	TGTGCCAGCAGTTTAAGTGGAGTGACTAGCGGGAAAGAGACCCAGTACTTC
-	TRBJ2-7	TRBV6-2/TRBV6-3	CASSRTEPYEQYF	TGTGCCAGCAGTCGAACCGAGCCCTACGAGCAGTACTTC
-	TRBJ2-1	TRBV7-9	CASSLVGGYNEQFF	TGTGCCAGCAGCCTCGTGGGGGGCTACAATGAGCAGTTCTTC
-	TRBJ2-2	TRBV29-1	CSVGGPGELFF	TGCAGCGTTGGAGGTCCCGGGGAGCTGTTTTTT